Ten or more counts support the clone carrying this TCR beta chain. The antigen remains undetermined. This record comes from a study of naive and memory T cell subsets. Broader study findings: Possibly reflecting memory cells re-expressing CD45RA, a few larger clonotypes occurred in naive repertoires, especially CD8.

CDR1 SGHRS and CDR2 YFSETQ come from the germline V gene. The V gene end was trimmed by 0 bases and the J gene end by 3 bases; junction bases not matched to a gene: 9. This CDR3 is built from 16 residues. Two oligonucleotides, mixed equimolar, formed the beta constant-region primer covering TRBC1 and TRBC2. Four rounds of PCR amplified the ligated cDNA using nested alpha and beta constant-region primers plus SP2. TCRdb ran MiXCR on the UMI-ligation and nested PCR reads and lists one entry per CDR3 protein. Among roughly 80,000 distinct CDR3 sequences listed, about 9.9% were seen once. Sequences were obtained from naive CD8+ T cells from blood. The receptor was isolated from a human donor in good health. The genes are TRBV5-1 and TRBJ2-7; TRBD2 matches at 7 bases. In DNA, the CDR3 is TGCGCCAGCAGCTTGGCCGTGACGGGAGGTGTCTACGAGCAGTACTTC. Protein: CASSLAVTGGVYEQYF. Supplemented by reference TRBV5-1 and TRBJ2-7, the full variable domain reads KAGVTQTPRYLIKTRGQQVTLSCSPISGHRSVSWYQQTPGQGLQFLFEYFSETQRNKGNFPGRFSGRQFSNSRSEMNVSTLELGDSALYLCASSLAVTGGVYEQYFGPGTRLTVT.